This T cell receptor beta chain was identified in a study of T cell responses to AZD1222 COVID-19 vaccine. Study at large: Doses given second, at about 4 or about 12 weeks, were pooled. Overall study results and limits: Epitopes outside B.1.351 and B.1.1.7 mutated regions reportedly drew nearly half of spike TCRs. Donors skewed white British and female; clonal diversity was possibly underestimated.

Measured with immunoSEQ multiplex PCR; TCRdb has only the in-frame clones, and not every one. The sample lists 200,000 or so clones, approximately 91% occurring once. Turning to this clone: What it binds is unknown.

The germline gives CDR1 LGHDT, CDR2 YNNKEL (reference sequence). The CDR3 runs 12 residues. V shed 2 bases and J shed 5 bases, with 4 bases lying between them. The source was peripheral blood, collected on day 0 of AZD1222 vaccination. The gene calls are TRBV3-1 (or the pseudogene TRBV3-2) and TRBJ2-1; D call uncertain. The clonotype originates from an adult in good health. The CDR3 is CASSQTDNEQFF. The CDR3 DNA is TGTGCCAGCAGCCAAACCGACAATGAGCAGTTCTTC.